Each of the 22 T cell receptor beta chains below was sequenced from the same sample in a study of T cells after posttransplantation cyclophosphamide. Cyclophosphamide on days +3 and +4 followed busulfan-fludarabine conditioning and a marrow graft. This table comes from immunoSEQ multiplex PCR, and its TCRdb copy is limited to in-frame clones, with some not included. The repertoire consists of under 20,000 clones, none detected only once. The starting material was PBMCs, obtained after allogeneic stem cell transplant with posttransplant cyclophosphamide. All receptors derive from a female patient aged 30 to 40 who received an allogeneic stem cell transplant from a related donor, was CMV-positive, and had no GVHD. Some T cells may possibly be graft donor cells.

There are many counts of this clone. The CDR3 DNA is TGCAGCGTTGGGACAGGGTTCGCTGAAGCTTTCTTT. Its protein product is CSVGTGFAEAFF. The chain uses TRBV29-1 and TRBJ1-1; 8 bases match TRBD1. Germline assignment: CDR1 SQVTM and CDR2 ANQGSEA. The CDR3 covers 12 residues. Trimming cost V 4 bases and J 6 bases; bases outside gene matches: 4.

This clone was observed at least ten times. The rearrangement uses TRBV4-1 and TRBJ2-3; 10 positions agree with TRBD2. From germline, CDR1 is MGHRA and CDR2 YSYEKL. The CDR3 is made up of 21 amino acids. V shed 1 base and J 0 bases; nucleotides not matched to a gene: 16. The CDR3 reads CASSQALGRRTSGSSTDTQYF. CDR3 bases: TGCGCCAGCAGCCAAGCCCTGGGCCGTAGGACTAGCGGTTCTAGCACAGATACGCAGTATTTT.

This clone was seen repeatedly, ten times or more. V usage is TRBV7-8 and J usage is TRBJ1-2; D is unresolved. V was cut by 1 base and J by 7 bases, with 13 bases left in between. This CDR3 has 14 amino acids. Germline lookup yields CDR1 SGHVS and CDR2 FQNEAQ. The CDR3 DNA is TGTGCCAGCAGCTTAGAGTTTGGGAGAGGTGGCTACACCTTC. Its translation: CASSLEFGRGGYTF.

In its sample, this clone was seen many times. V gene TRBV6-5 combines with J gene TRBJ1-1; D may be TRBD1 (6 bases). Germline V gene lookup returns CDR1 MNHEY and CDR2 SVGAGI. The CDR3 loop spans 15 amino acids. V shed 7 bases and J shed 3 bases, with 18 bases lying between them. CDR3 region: CASTRGLDRDTEAFF. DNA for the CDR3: TGTGCCAGCACCAGGGGCCTCGATAGGGACACTGAAGCTTTCTTT.

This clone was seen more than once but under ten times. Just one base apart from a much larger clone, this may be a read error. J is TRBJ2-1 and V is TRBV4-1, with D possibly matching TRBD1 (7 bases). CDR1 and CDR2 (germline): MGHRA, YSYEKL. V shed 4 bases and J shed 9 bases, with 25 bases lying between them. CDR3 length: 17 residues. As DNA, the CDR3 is TGCGCCAGCAGCCCCCTCCTCCTAGCGAGAGGGGGCAGTGAGCAGTTCTTC. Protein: CASSPLLLARGGSEQFF.

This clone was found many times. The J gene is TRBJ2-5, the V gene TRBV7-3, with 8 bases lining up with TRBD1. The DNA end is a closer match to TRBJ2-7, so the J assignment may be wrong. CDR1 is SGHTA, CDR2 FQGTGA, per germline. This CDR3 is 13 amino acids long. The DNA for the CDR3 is TGTGCCAGCAGCCCGACAGGGGTGGCCGAGCAGTACTTC. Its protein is CASSPTGVAEQYF.

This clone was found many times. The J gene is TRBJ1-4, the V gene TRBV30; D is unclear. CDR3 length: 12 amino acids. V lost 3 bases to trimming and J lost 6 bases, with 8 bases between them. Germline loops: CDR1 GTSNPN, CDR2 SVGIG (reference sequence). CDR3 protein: CAWRPADEKLFF. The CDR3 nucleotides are TGTGCCTGGAGGCCCGCAGATGAAAAACTGTTTTTT.

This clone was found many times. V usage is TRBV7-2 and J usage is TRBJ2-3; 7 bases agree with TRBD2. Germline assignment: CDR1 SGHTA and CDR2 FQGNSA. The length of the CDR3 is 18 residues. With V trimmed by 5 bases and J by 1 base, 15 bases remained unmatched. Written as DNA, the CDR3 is TGTGCCAGCAGCCCCGGAGGGTTTTGGCGGGAGCGCACAGATACGCAGTATTTT. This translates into CASSPGGFWRERTDTQYF.

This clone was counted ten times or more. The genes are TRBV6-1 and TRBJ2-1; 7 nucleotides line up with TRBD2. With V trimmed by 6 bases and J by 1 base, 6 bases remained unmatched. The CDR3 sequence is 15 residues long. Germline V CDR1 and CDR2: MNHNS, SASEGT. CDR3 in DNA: TGTGCCAGCAGCGGCGGGAGCGGATCCTACAATGAGCAGTTCTTC. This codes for CASSGGSGSYNEQFF.

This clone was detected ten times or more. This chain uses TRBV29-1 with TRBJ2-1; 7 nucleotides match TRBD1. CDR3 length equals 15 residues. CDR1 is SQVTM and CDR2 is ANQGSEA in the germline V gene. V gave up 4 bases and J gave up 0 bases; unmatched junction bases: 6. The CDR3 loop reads CSVAPTGSSYNEQFF. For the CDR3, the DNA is TGCAGCGTTGCCCCGACAGGGAGCTCCTACAATGAGCAGTTCTTC.

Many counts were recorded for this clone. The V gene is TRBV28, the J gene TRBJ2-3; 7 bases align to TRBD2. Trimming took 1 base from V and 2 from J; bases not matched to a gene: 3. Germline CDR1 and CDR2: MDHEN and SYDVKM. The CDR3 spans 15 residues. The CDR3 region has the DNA TGTGCCAGCAGTTTATTGGGACTAAACACAGATACGCAGTATTTT. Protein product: CASSLLGLNTDTQYF.

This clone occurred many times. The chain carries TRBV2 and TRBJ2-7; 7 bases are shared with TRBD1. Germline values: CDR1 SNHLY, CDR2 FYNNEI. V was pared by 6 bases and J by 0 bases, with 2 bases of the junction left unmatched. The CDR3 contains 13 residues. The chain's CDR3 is CASRQGISYEQYF. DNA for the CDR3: TGTGCCAGCAGACAGGGGATCTCCTACGAGCAGTACTTC.

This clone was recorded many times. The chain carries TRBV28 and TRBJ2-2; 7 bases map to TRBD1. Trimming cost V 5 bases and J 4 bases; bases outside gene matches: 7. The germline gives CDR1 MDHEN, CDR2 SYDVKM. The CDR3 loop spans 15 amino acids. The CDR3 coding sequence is TGTGCCAGCAGTAAGGGGGCGCGTTTCACCGGGGAGCTGTTTTTT. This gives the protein CASSKGARFTGELFF.

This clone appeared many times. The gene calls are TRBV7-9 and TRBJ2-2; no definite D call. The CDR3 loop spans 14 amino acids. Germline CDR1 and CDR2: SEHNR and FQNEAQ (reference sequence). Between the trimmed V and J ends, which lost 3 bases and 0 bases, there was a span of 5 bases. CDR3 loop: CASSLAANTGELFF. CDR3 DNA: TGTGCCAGCAGCTTGGCAGCGAACACCGGGGAGCTGTTTTTT.

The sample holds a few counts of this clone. DNA of the CDR3: TGTGCCAGCAGCGTAGCTACTAGGGGACTAGAAGGCGCCAATGAGCAGTTCTTC. Translation: CASSVATRGLEGANEQFF. The chain combines TRBV9 with TRBJ2-1; TRBD2 aligns across 8 bases. The V gene end was trimmed by 0 bases and the J gene end by 6 bases; junction bases not matched to a gene: 14. The V gene's germline CDR1 is SGDLS and CDR2 YYNGEE. This CDR3 contains 18 residues.

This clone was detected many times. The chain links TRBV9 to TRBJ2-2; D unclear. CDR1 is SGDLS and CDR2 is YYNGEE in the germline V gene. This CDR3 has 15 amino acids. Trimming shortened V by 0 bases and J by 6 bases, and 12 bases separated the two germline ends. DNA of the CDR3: TGTGCCAGCAGCGTAGGAGTTTTGGTTGCCGGGGAGCTGTTTTTT. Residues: CASSVGVLVAGELFF.

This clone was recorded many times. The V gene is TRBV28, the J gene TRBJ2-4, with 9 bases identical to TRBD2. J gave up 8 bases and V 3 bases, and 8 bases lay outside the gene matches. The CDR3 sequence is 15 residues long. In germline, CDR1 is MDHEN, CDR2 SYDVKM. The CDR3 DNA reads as TGTGCCAGCAGTTTCCTTAGCGGGAGCGAGGACATTCAGTACTTC. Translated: CASSFLSGSEDIQYF.

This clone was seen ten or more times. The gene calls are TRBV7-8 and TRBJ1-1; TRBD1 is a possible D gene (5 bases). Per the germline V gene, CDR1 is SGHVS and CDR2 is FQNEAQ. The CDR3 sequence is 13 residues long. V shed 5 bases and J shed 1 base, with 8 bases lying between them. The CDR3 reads CASSRGQNTEAFF. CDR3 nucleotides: TGTGCCAGCAGCCGCGGACAGAACACTGAAGCTTTCTTT.

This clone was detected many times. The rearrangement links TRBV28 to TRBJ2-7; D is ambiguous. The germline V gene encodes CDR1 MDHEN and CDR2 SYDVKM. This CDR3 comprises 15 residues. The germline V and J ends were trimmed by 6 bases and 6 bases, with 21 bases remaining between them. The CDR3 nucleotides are TGTGCCAGCAGCTATCTCCTAGGAGTGTCGTTCGAGCAGTACTTC. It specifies CASSYLLGVSFEQYF. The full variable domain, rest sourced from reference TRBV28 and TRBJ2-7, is DVKVTQSSRYLVKRTGEKVFLECVQDMDHENMFWYRQDPGLGLRLIYFSYDVKMKEKGDIPEGYSVSREKKERFSLILESASTNQTSMYLCASSYLLGVSFEQYFGPGTRLTVT.

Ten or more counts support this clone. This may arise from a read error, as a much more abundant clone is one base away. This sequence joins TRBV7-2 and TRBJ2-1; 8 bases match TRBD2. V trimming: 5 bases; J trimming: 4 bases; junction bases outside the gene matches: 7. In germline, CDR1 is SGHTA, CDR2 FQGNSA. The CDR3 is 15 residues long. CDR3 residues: CASSEGGRRYNEQFF. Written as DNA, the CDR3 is TGTGCCAGCAGCGAAGGCGGGAGGCGTTACAATGAGCAGTTCTTC.

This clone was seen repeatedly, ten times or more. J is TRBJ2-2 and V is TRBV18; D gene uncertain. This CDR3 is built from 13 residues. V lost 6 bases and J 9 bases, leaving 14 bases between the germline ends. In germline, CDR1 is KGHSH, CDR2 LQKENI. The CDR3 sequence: CASSTAAARELFF. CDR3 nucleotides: TGTGCCAGCTCGACGGCGGCAGCGCGGGAGCTGTTTTTT.

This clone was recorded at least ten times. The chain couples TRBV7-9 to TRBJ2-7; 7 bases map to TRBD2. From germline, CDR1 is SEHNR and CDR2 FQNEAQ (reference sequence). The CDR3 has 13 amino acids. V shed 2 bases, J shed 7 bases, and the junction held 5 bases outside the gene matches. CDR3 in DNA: TGTGCCAGCAGCTTACTACCCGGGGGGGAGCAGTACTTC. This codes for CASSLLPGGEQYF.